The 15 T cell receptor beta chains given below trace back to one sample, sequenced in a study of blood T cell repertoires in COVID-19. Produced via immunoSEQ multiplex PCR; TCRdb's table is partial and in-frame only. Counted here are approximately 430,000 clones, 86% occurring once; the ten biggest clones make up 1.4%. The source material was peripheral blood. The receptors were sampled from a woman aged 25 to 39 with active or convalescent COVID-19.

The rearrangement joins TRBV3-1 (or the pseudogene TRBV3-2) to TRBJ2-7; TRBD2 matches 13 bases. Germline CDR1 is LGHDT and CDR2 is YNNKEL (reference sequence). V was pared by 1 base and J by 11 bases, with 14 bases of the junction left unmatched. This CDR3 contains 17 residues. CDR3 coding DNA: TGTGCCAGCAGCCAAGTCATTGGACTAGCGGGAGTCGGGTACAAGTACTTC. Translating gives CASSQVIGLAGVGYKYF.

V usage is TRBV18 and J usage is TRBJ1-1, with D unclear. This CDR3 has 13 amino acids. Germline CDR1 and CDR2: KGHSH and LQKENI. Trimming removed 2 bases from V and 0 bases from J, with 4 bases in between. CDR3 nucleotide sequence: TGTGCCAGCTCACCAGACATGAACACTGAAGCTTTCTTT. It translates to CASSPDMNTEAFF. The whole variable domain, remainder taken from reference TRBV18 and TRBJ1-1, is NAGVMQNPRHLVRRRGQEARLRCSPMKGHSHVYWYRQLPEEGLKFMVYLQKENIIDESGMPKERFSAEFPKEGPSILRIQQVVRGDSAAYFCASSPDMNTEAFFGQGTRLTVV.

The rearrangement links TRBV6-1 to TRBJ1-3, with D maybe TRBD1 (6 bases). Germline values: CDR1 MNHNS, CDR2 SASEGT. The germline V and J ends were trimmed by 0 bases and 10 bases, with 13 bases remaining between them. The CDR3 covers 14 residues. CDR3 DNA sequence: TGTGCCAGCAGTGAAGCTGACGGACAGAGGACCATATATTTT. As protein: CASSEADGQRTIYF.

The chain is built from TRBV3-1 (or the pseudogene TRBV3-2) and TRBJ2-1; the D is unclear. V shed 4 bases and J shed 4 bases, with 17 bases lying between them. The CDR3 loop spans 16 amino acids. Germline CDR1 reads LGHDT; CDR2 reads YNNKEL (reference sequence). The chain's CDR3 is CASSLDLRETYNEQFF. CDR3 DNA sequence: TGTGCCAGCAGCCTAGATCTACGTGAAACTTACAATGAGCAGTTCTTC.

The V gene is TRBV12-3 or TRBV12-4, the J gene TRBJ2-7; TRBD1 aligns across 7 bases. The CDR3 totals 13 residues. The V segment lost 5 bases and the J segment 5 bases; nucleotides outside the gene matches: 6. CDR3 DNA sequence: TGTGCCAGCAGTCCCTACAGGGGCCACGAGCAGTACTTC. Residues: CASSPYRGHEQYF.

The chain links TRBV10-3 to TRBJ1-6, with 9 bases lining up with TRBD1. CDR1 and CDR2 from the germline V gene are ENHRY and SYGVKD. V lost 5 bases, J lost 8 bases, and 13 bases stayed unmatched. This CDR3 is 17 amino acids long. CDR3 DNA: TGTGCCATCAGTCCTGTCCCGGGACAGGGTGCGGATTCACCCCTCCACTTT. The encoded protein is CAISPVPGQGADSPLHF.

This sequence joins TRBV9 and TRBJ2-7; D unclear. This CDR3 spans 14 amino acids. CDR1 is SGDLS and CDR2 is YYNGEE in the germline V gene. Trimming shortened V by 5 bases and J by 1 base, and 13 bases separated the two germline ends. CDR3 sequence reads: CASSPTQTSYEQYF. Here the CDR3 DNA reads TGTGCCAGCAGTCCTACGCAGACTTCCTACGAGCAGTACTTC.

The chain joins TRBV27 to TRBJ2-7; 9 nucleotides agree with TRBD1. There are 14 residues in the CDR3. Germline CDR1 and CDR2: MNHEY and SMNVEV (reference sequence). Unmatched junction bases numbered 4, after V lost 5 bases and J lost 2 bases. Written as DNA, the CDR3 is TGTGCCAGCAGTCTTGGGACAGGGCCCTACGAGCAGTACTTC. Encoded protein: CASSLGTGPYEQYF.

The chain carries TRBV6-4 and TRBJ1-3; D is possibly TRBD1 (6 bases). CDR1 is MRHNA and CDR2 is SNTAGT in the germline V gene. V lost 0 bases to trimming and J lost 0 bases, with 6 bases between them. The CDR3 length is 15 residues. The CDR3 DNA reads as TGTGCCAGCAGTGACTCAGGGGGCTCTGGAAACACCATATATTTT. Its protein product is CASSDSGGSGNTIYF.

The genes are TRBV2 and TRBJ1-5; D is unresolved. V lost 2 bases and J lost 7, with 12 bases in between. The CDR3 runs 14 residues. Looked up from germline, CDR1 is SNHLY and CDR2 is FYNNEI. The chain's CDR3 is CASSELGRKQPQHF. The CDR3 DNA sequence: TGTGCCAGCAGTGAATTGGGCCGGAAACAGCCCCAGCATTTT. Variable domain in full (rest from reference TRBV2 and TRBJ1-5): EPEVTQTPSHQVTQMGQEVILRCVPISNHLYFYWYRQILGQKVEFLVSFYNNEISEKSEIFDDQFSVERPDGSNFTLKIRSTKLEDSAMYFCASSELGRKQPQHFGDGTRLSIL.

V is TRBV6-5 and J is TRBJ2-1; 9 nucleotides line up with TRBD1. J lost 8 bases, V lost 6 bases, and 11 bases had no gene match. CDR3 length: 15 residues. CDR1 MNHEY and CDR2 SVGAGI come from the germline V gene. DNA for the CDR3: TGTGCCAGCAGCCGAACCAGGGACAGGGTGCATGAGCAGTTCTTC. This codes for CASSRTRDRVHEQFF.

This clone occurred once. The chain combines TRBV20-1 with TRBJ1-1, with D perhaps matching TRBD1 (5 bases). V shed 3 bases and J shed 4 bases, with 12 bases lying between them. The CDR3 contains 13 residues. The germline V gene encodes CDR1 DFQATT and CDR2 SNEGSKA (reference sequence). DNA of the CDR3: TGCAGTGCTAGTCGGCAGGGTGCCACTGAAGCTTTCTTT. Translating gives CSASRQGATEAFF.

The genes are TRBV2 and TRBJ2-5, with 8 bases matching TRBD1. Germline V CDR1 and CDR2: SNHLY, FYNNEI. This CDR3 is 13 amino acids long. The ends lost 6 bases at V and 2 bases at J; junction bases unmatched: 2. CDR3 coding DNA: TGTGCCAGCAGCCGGGACAGGCAAGAGACCCAGTACTTC. Encoded protein: CASSRDRQETQYF.

The chain has TRBV6-5 and TRBJ2-5; 7 nucleotides line up with TRBD2. Looked up from germline, CDR1 is MNHEY and CDR2 is SVGAGI. This CDR3 contains 14 residues. The trim removed 8 bases at V and 0 bases at J, leaving 6 bases unmatched. CDR3 sequence reads: CASHPLADQETQYF. CDR3 coding DNA: TGTGCCAGCCATCCCCTAGCGGACCAAGAGACCCAGTACTTC.

The gene calls are TRBV5-4 and TRBJ2-2, with a weak D call TRBD2 (6 bases). The CDR3 consists of 15 residues. The V gene lost 0 bases and the J gene lost 7 bases, with 13 bases spanning the gap. CDR1 is SGHNT, CDR2 YYREEE, per germline (reference sequence). Here the CDR3 reads CASSLGGLSNGELFF. The CDR3 coding sequence is TGTGCCAGCAGCTTGGGGGGACTTTCGAACGGGGAGCTGTTTTTT. Full variable domain (missing parts from reference TRBV5-4 and TRBJ2-2): ETGVTQSPTHLIKTRGQQVTLRCSSQSGHNTVSWYQQALGQGPQFIFQYYREEENGRGNFPPRFSGLQFPNYSSELNVNALELDDSALYLCASSLGGLSNGELFFGEGSRLTVL.